This passage covers 5 T cell receptor beta chains from one sample sequenced in a study of cytomegalovirus exposure and HLA in healthy donors. The study ran its PCR with 60 Vbeta and 13 Jbeta primers. Measured with immunoSEQ multiplex PCR; TCRdb has only the in-frame clones, and not every one. This sample has around 96,000 clones; about three quarters occur once, and the top ten carry over 9%. Specimen: PBMCs. The receptor set was obtained from a man aged 25-45 years in good health and CMV-seropositive.

V usage is TRBV5-1 and J usage is TRBJ1-4, with TRBD1 matching 9 bases. After removal of 4 bases from V and 6 bases from J, the junction contained 1 base not matched to a gene. Germline CDR1 is SGHRS and CDR2 is YFSETQ. The length of the CDR3 is 13 residues. DNA of the CDR3: TGCGCCAGCAGCCGGGACAGGGATGAAAAACTGTTTTTT. Protein sequence: CASSRDRDEKLFF.

This clone showed up just once. V is TRBV15 and J is TRBJ2-7; 10 positions match TRBD1. Germline V CDR1 and CDR2: LNHNV, YYDKDF (reference sequence). The CDR3 covers 15 residues. V shed 5 bases and J 2 bases; nucleotides not matched to a gene: 6. The CDR3 nucleotides are TGTGCCACCAGCCGATCCGGGACAGGGGCCTACGAGCAGTACTTC. Translation gives CATSRSGTGAYEQYF. The whole variable domain, filled in from reference TRBV15 and TRBJ2-7, reads DAMVIQNPRYQVTQFGKPVTLSCSQTLNHNVMYWYQQKSSQAPKLLFHYYDKDFNNEADTPDNFQSRRPNTSFCFLDIRSPGLGDTAMYLCATSRSGTGAYEQYFGPGTRLTVT.

This clone is a singleton in its sample. The chain employs TRBV5-8 and TRBJ1-2; 10 bases fit TRBD1. CDR1 is SGHTS, CDR2 YDEGEE, per germline. J was trimmed by 7 bases and V by 0 bases; bases with no gene match: 6. The CDR3 has 15 amino acids. For the CDR3, the DNA is TGTGCCAGCAGCTTGGATGGACAGGGGGGCCTTGGCTACACCTTC. This translates into CASSLDGQGGLGYTF.

V usage is TRBV7-2 and J usage is TRBJ1-4; no clear D. V lost 3 bases to trimming and J lost 8 bases, with 13 bases between them. This CDR3 has 14 residues. Germline assignment: CDR1 SGHTA and CDR2 FQGNSA. CDR3 nucleotide sequence: TGTGCCAGCAGCTTGGGTGGGCAGACCGAAAAACTGTTTTTT. This codes for CASSLGGQTEKLFF.

The chain employs TRBV4-1 and TRBJ1-2, with a tentative D call TRBD1 (6 bases). Trimming took off 0 bases at V and 4 bases at J, with 15 bases between the two ends. This CDR3 comprises 16 residues. Germline V lookup: CDR1 MGHRA, CDR2 YSYEKL. The CDR3 spells CASSQEVRGAPYGYTF. The CDR3 bases are TGCGCCAGCAGCCAAGAAGTTCGGGGGGCGCCCTATGGCTACACCTTC.